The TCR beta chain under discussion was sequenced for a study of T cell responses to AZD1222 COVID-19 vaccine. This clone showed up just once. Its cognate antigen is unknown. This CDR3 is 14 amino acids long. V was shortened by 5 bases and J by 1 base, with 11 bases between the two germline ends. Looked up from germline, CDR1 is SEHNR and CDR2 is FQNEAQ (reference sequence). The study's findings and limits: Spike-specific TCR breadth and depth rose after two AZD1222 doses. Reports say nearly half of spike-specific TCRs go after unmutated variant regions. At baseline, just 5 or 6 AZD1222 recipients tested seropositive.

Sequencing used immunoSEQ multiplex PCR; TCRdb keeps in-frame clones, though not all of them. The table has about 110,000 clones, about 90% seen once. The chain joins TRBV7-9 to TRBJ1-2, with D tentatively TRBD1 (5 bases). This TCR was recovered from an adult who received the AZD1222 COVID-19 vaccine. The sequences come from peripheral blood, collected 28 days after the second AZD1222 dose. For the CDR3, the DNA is TGTGCCAGCAGCGCGGACACTTATAACTATGGCTACACCTTC. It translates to CASSADTYNYGYTF.